This TCR beta chain was sequenced for a study of blood T cell repertoires in COVID-19. Study-level information: Acute and convalescent COVID-19 specimens originated in the United States, Italy and Spain.

In germline, CDR1 is SGHDT, CDR2 YYEEEE. The CDR3 loop spans 16 amino acids. The germline V and J ends were trimmed by 1 base and 1 base, with 12 bases remaining between them. The assay was immunoSEQ multiplex PCR, and TCRdb's table has in-frame clones only and misses some. The sample holds around 34,000 clones; approximately 80% are singletons and the top ten take 13% to 15%. V is TRBV5-6 and J is TRBJ2-4; D gene ambiguous. This clonotype was sampled from a woman between 65 and 79 years old with acute or convalescent COVID-19. Sequencing input: peripheral blood. CDR3 loop: CASSLPLGVAKNIQYF. CDR3 in DNA: TGTGCCAGCAGCTTGCCGCTAGGCGTGGCCAAAAACATTCAGTACTTC.